This T cell receptor beta chain was documented in a study of T cell responses to AZD1222 COVID-19 vaccine. Germline V gene lookup returns CDR1 SGDLS and CDR2 YYNGEE. Trimming removed 2 bases at V and 4 bases at J, with 16 bases between. This CDR3 comprises 15 residues. The assay was immunoSEQ multiplex PCR, and TCRdb's table has in-frame clones only and misses some. The sample carries roughly 180,000 clones, approximately 89% recorded once. The TCR originated in an adult who received the AZD1222 COVID-19 vaccine. The chain has TRBV9 and TRBJ2-7; D not resolved. The source was peripheral blood, collected 28 days after the second AZD1222 dose. This CDR3 reads CASSVRPGIFYEQYF. The CDR3 DNA is TGTGCCAGCAGCGTTAGACCCGGAATTTTTTACGAGCAGTACTTC.